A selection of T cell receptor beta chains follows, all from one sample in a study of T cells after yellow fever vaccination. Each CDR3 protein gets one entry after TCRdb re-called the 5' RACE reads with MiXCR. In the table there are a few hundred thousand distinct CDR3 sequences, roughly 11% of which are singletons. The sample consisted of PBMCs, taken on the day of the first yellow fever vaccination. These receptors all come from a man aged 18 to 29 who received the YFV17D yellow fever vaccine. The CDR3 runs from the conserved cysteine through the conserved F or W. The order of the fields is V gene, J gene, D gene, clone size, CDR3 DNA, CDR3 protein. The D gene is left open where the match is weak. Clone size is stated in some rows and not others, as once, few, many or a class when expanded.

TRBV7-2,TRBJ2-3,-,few,TGTGCCAGCAGCCCCCGACACACAGATACGCAGTATTTT,CASSPRHTDTQYF
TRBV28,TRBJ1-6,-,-,TGTGCCAGCAGTTTATCTTGGGGACCCAGGTCGAATTCACCCCTCCACTTT,CASSLSWGPRSNSPLHF
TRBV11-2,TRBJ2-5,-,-,TGTGCCAGCAGCCCACGGGCAGGGAGGAAAGAGACCCAGTACTTC,CASSPRAGRKETQYF
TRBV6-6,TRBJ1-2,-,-,TGTGCCAGCCCTGCCGACCATGGCTACACCTTC,CASPADHGYTF
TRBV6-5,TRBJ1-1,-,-,TGTGCCAGCAATTCCGAGGTGAACACTGAAGCTTTCTTT,CASNSEVNTEAFF
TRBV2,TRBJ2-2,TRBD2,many,TGTGCCAGCAGTCCGGGACTAGCGGGCACCGGGGAGCTGTTTTTT,CASSPGLAGTGELFF
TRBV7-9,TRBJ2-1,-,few,TGTGCCAGCAGCTTAGAAGTACAGGTCAATGAGCAGTTCTTC,CASSLEVQVNEQFF
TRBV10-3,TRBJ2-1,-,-,TGTGCCATCAGTGCCACCGCGGGGTTTGGCAATGAGCAGTTCTTC,CAISATAGFGNEQFF
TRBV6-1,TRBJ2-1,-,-,TGTGCCAGCAGACCCCAGCTAGGCTCCTACAATGAGCAGTTCTTC,CASRPQLGSYNEQFF
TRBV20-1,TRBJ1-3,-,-,TGCAGTGCTAGAGATCTCGGACAAACTGGAAACACCATATATTTT,CSARDLGQTGNTIYF
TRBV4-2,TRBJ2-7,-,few,TGTGCCAGCAGCCAAGATTACGCAGGGGGGAACGAGCAGTACTTC,CASSQDYAGGNEQYF
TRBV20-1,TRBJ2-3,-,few,TGCAGTGCTAGACCACCTTTGATTGACACGCAGTATTTT,CSARPPLIDTQYF
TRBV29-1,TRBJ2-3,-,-,TGCAGCGTCGAACCGGGACCATGGGCAGATACGCAGTATTTT,CSVEPGPWADTQYF
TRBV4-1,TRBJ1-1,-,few,TGCGCCAGCAGCCAAGAAGGGAGCCTTTGGGGGACTGAAGCTTTCTTT,CASSQEGSLWGTEAFF
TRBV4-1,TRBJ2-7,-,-,TGCGCCAGCAGCCAAGAACCCACTCTCCCGGGACTTCCCTACGAGCAGTACTTC,CASSQEPTLPGLPYEQYF
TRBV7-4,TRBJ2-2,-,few,TGTGCCAGCAGCTTCTCTAGACGGTACGGCACCGGGGAGCTGTTTTTT,CASSFSRRYGTGELFF
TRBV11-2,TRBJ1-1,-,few,TGTGCCAGCAGCTTAGGGTTGGGCCAATTCTTT,CASSLGLGQFF
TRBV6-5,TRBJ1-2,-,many,TGTGCCAGCAGTTACTCGACTGGGACATCGGGTGGCTACACCTTC,CASSYSTGTSGGYTF
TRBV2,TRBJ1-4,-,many,TGTGCCAGCAATAACCGGGACAAAAATGAAAAACTGTTTTTT,CASNNRDKNEKLFF
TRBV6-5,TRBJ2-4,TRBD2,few,TGTGCCAGCAGTTCAAGCGGGGGGGCGTTACTGGGTGACATTCAGTACTTC,CASSSSGGALLGDIQYF
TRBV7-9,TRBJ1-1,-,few,TGTGCCAGCAGCTTAGACGCGGGCCGGGGAGCTTTCTTT,CASSLDAGRGAFF
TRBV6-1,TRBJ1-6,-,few,TGTGCCGCCTCCCTCGGAGGAGATTCACCCCTCCACTTT,CAASLGGDSPLHF
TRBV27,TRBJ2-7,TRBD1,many,TGTGCCAGCAGTTCGCGAGCGGGACAGGGGAGTTACGAGCAGTACTTC,CASSSRAGQGSYEQYF
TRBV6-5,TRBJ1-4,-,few,TGTGCCAGCAGTTACGATGGGGGAGTGGGAAAACTGTTTTTT,CASSYDGGVGKLFF
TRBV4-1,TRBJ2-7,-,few,TGCGCCAGCAGCCAATCGCCACGGGACGGCGTCGAAGAGCAGTACTTC,CASSQSPRDGVEEQYF
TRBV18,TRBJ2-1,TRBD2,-,TGTGCCAGCTCACCATACAGCGGGGGGGCCTCTGAGCAGTTCTTC,CASSPYSGGASEQFF
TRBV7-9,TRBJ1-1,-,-,TGTGCCAGCAGCCACATACGTGGGAGGGTCGCTGAAGCTTTCTTT,CASSHIRGRVAEAFF
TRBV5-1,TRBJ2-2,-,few,TGCGCCAGCAGCATCGGGACATCCGGCACCGGGGAGCTGTTTTTT,CASSIGTSGTGELFF
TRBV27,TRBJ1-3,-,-,TGTGCCAGCAGTTTATACCCTGGAAACACCATATATTTT,CASSLYPGNTIYF
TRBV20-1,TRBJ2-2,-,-,TGCAGTGCTGCCGGGATAAAGTCCACCGGGGAGCTGTTTTTT,CSAAGIKSTGELFF
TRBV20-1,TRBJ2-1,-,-,TGCAGTGCGACCGGCTTAGGTGGTTACAATGAGCAGTTCTTC,CSATGLGGYNEQFF
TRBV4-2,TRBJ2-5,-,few,TGTGCCAGCAGCCAATCTCCAGCGGGTCGGATCACGGAGACCCAGTACTTC,CASSQSPAGRITETQYF
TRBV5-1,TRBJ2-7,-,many,TGCGCCAGCAGCTTGGACAGCAAATCCTACGAGCAGTACTTC,CASSLDSKSYEQYF
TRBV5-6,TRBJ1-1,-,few,TGTGCCAGCAGCTTGGGAGACAGCCCCACTGAAGCTTTCTTT,CASSLGDSPTEAFF
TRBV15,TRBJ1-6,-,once,TGTGCCACCACCTGGGACCTCGGGGGTGATTCACCCCTCCACTTT,CATTWDLGGDSPLHF
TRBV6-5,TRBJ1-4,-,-,TGTGCCAGCAGTTACTCTTCCAGGGAGAATGAAAAACAGTTTTTT,CASSYSSRENEKQFF
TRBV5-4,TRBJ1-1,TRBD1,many,TGTGCCACCTCGGGACAGAGAATTGAAGCTTTCTTT,CATSGQRIEAFF
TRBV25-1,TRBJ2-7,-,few,TGTGCCAGCAGTGAAAAACCTGGGTCCTCCTACGAGCAGTACTTC,CASSEKPGSSYEQYF
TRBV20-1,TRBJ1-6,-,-,TGCAGTGCTGGAAACCCCGGAACGCCTAATTCACCCCTCCACTTT,CSAGNPGTPNSPLHF
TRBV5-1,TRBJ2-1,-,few,TGCGCCAGCCACGTCTCCTACAATGAGCAGTTCTTC,CASHVSYNEQFF
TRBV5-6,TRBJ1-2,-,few,TGTGCCAGCAGTTTCTTCCGGGGTAACTATGGCTACACCTTC,CASSFFRGNYGYTF
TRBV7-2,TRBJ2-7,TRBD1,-,TGTGCCAGCAGCTCCGCCGGGACAGGGTGGTACGAGCAGTACTTC,CASSSAGTGWYEQYF
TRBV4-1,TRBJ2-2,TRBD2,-,TGCGCCAGCAGCCACGGACTAGCGGGGGTAACCGGGGAGCTGTTTTTT,CASSHGLAGVTGELFF
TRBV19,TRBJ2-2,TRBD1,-,TGTGCCAGTATGGGACAGCGAAACACCGGGGAGCTGTTTTTT,CASMGQRNTGELFF
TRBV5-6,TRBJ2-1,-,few,TGTGCCAGCAGCTTGGGGCCAGGTGGCCACAATGAGCAGTTCTTC,CASSLGPGGHNEQFF
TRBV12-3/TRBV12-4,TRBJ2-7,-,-,TGTGCCAGCAGTTTAGCGCTGAGGTCCGAGCAGTACTTC,CASSLALRSEQYF